The clone carrying this T cell receptor (beta chain) was found a few times. Its antigen is still unknown. The data were obtained in a study of T cell repertoires in cytomegalovirus infection. TCRdb itself ran the reads through MiXCR, one entry per CDR3 protein. The sample records approximately 600,000 distinct CDR3 sequences, about 39% being singletons. The CDR3 is made up of 16 amino acids. V was clipped by 5 bases and J by 2 bases; unmatched bases: 8. The chain recombines TRBV12-3 or TRBV12-4 with TRBJ1-3, with 8 bases that match TRBD1. The starting material was cultured PBMCs, obtained from culture after CMV antigen stimulation. The receptor's source is a human donor in good health (CMV status not recorded). Some clones in this sample may be carry-over from other donors' samples. The CDR3 loop is CASSPTGASAGNTIYF. CDR3 DNA: TGTGCCAGCAGTCCGACAGGGGCCTCCGCTGGAAACACCATATATTTT.